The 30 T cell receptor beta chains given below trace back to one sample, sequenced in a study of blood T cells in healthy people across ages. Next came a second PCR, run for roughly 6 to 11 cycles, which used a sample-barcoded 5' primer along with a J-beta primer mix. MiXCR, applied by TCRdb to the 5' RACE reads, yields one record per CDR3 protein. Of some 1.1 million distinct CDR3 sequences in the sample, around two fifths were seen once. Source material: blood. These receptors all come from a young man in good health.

CDR3 in amino acids: CASSLGGSRRAIQYF. DNA of the CDR3: TGTGCCAGCAGCTTAGGTGGTAGTCGTCGCGCCATTCAGTACTTC. The V gene is TRBV7-2, the J gene TRBJ2-4; the D is unclear. From germline, CDR1 is SGHTA and CDR2 FQGNSA. The CDR3 sequence is 15 residues long. With 1 base removed from V and 9 bases from J, the gap between germline ends came to 16 bases.

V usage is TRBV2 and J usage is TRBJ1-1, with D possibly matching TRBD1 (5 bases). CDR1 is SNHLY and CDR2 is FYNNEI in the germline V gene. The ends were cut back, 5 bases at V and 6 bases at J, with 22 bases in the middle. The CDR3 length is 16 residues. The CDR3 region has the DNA TGTGCCAGCAGTCAAATGGACACGGCATCTTCTTCTGAAGCTTTCTTT. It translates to CASSQMDTASSSEAFF.

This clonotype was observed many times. CDR3 DNA sequence: TGCAGTGCTACCATGACAGGCCCCGAGACCCAGTACTTC. It yields the protein CSATMTGPETQYF. The chain employs TRBV20-1 and TRBJ2-5; D possibly corresponds to TRBD1 (6 bases). CDR1 and CDR2 from the germline V gene are DFQATT and SNEGSKA (reference sequence). The CDR3 consists of 13 residues. Trimming left V 4 bases short and J 5 bases short, with 14 bases between.

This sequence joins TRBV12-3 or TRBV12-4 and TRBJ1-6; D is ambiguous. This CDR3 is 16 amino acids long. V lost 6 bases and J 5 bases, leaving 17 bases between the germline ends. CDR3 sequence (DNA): TGTGCCAGCAGAGCTCACGGGCGGGGTAATAATTCACCCCTCCACTTT. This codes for CASRAHGRGNNSPLHF.

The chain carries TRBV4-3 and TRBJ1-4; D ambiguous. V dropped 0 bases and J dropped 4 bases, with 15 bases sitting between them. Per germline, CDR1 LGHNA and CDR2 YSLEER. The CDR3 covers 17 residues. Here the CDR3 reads CASSQEAAGGFNEKLFF. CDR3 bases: TGCGCCAGCAGCCAAGAGGCCGCAGGAGGGTTTAATGAAAAACTGTTTTTT.

CDR3 nucleotides: TGTGCCAGCAGCTTACTCAGGACAGTTAGCACAGATACGCAGTATTTT. Amino acids: CASSLLRTVSTDTQYF. The chain has TRBV7-2 and TRBJ2-3, with D perhaps TRBD1 (6 bases). The V and J ends lost 2 bases and 0 bases respectively, with 12 bases between them. In germline, CDR1 is SGHTA, CDR2 FQGNSA. CDR3 length: 16 residues.

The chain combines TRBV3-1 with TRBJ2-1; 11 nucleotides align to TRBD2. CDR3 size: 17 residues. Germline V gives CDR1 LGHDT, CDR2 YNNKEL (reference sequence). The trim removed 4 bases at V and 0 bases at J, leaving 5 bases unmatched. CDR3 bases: TGTGCCAGCAGCCCTCTAGCGGGGGGAAGCTCCTACAATGAGCAGTTCTTC. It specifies CASSPLAGGSSYNEQFF.

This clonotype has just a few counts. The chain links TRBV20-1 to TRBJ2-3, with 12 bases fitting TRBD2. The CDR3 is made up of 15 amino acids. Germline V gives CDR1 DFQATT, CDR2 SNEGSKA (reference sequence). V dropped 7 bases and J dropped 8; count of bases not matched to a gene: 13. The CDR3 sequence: CSVREASGGASTQYF. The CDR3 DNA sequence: TGCAGTGTTAGGGAGGCTAGCGGGGGGGCCAGTACGCAGTATTTT.

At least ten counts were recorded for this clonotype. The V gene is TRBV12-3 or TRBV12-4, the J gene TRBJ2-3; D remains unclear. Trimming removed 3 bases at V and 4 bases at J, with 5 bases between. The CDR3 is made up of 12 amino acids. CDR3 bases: TGTGCCAGCAGTTTCTTGTCAGATACGCAGTATTTT. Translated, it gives CASSFLSDTQYF.

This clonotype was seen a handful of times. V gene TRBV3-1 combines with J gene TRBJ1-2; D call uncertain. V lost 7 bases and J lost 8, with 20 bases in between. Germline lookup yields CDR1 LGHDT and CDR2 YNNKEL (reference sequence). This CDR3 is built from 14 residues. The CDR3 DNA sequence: TGTGCCAGCACCCAGAAGGGTCTTTACGGGGGCTACACCTTC. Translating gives CASTQKGLYGGYTF.

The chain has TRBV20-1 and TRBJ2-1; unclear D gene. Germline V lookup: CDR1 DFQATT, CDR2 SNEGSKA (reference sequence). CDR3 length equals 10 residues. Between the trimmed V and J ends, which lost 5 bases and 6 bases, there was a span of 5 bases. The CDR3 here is CSAAPNEQFF. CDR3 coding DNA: TGCAGTGCTGCCCCCAATGAGCAGTTCTTC.

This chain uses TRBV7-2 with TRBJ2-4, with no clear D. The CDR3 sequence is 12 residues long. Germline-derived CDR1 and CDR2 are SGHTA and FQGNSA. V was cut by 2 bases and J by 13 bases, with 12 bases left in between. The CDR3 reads CASSLINNEQYF. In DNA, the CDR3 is TGTGCCAGCAGCTTAATCAACAATGAGCAGTACTTC.

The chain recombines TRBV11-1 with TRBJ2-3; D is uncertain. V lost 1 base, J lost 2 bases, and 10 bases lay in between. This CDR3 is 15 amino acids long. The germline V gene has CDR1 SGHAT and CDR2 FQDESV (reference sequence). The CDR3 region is CASSLVPETTDTQYF. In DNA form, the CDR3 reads TGTGCCAGCAGCTTAGTACCGGAGACCACAGATACGCAGTATTTT.

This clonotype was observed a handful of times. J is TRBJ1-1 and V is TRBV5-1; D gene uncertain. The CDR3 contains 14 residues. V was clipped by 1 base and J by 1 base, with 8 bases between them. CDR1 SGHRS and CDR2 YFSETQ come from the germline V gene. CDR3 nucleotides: TGCGCCAGCAGCTTGACGCCTTGGAACACTGAAGCTTTCTTT. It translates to CASSLTPWNTEAFF.

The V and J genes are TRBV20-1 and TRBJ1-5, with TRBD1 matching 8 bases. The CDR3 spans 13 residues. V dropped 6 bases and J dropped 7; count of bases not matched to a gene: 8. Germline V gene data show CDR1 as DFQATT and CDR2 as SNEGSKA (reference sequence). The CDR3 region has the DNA TGCAGTGCGCAGGGGGCCGGGAGGCAGCCCCAGCATTTT. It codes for CSAQGAGRQPQHF.

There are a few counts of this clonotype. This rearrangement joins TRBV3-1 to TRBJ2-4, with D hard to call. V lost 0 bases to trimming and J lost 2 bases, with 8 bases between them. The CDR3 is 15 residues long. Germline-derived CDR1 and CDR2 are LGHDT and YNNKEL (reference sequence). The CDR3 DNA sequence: TGTGCCAGCAGCCAAGATCAAAATTCCAAAAACATTCAGTACTTC. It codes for CASSQDQNSKNIQYF. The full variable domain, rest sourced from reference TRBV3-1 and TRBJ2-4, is DTAVSQTPKYLVTQMGNDKSIKCEQNLGHDTMYWYKQDSKKFLKIMFSYNNKELIINETVPNRFSPKSPDKAHLNLHINSLELGDSAVYFCASSQDQNSKNIQYFGAGTRLSVL.

The CDR3 here is CASRAAGASYGYTF. DNA of the CDR3: TGTGCCAGCAGGGCTGCAGGGGCGAGCTATGGCTACACCTTC. This chain links TRBV9 with TRBJ1-2; D may be TRBD1 (6 bases). CDR3 size: 14 residues. With 5 bases removed from V and 4 bases from J, the gap between germline ends came to 15 bases. Germline V gene sequence: CDR1 SGDLS, CDR2 YYNGEE.

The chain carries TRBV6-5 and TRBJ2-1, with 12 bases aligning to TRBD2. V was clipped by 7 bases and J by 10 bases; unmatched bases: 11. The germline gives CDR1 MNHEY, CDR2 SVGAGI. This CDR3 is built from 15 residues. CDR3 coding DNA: TGTGCCAGCAACGTACTAGCGGGGGGAGGGTGGGAGCAGTTCTTC. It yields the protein CASNVLAGGGWEQFF.

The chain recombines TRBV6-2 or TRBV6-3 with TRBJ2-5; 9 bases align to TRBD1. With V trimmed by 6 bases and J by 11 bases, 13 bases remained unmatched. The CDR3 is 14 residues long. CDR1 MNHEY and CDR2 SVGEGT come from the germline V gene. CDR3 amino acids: CASRRQGGLRDQYF. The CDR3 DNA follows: TGTGCCAGCAGGAGACAGGGGGGACTACGAGATCAGTACTTC.

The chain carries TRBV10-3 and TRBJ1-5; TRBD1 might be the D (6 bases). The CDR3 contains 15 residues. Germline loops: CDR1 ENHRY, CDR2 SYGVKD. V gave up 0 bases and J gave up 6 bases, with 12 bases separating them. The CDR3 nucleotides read TGTGCCATCAGTGAGTCTCAGGGGTCAGGTCAGCCCCAGCATTTT. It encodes CAISESQGSGQPQHF.

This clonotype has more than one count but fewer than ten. CDR3 amino acids: CASSQQNRGVMNTEAFF. The CDR3 region has the DNA TGTGCCAGCAGCCAACAAAACAGGGGGGTGATGAACACTGAAGCTTTCTTT. The rearrangement links TRBV3-1 to TRBJ1-1, with TRBD1 matching 8 bases. Germline assignment: CDR1 LGHDT and CDR2 YNNKEL (reference sequence). CDR3 length: 17 residues. The junction had 8 bases not matched to a gene; V was cut back by 2 bases and J by 0 bases.

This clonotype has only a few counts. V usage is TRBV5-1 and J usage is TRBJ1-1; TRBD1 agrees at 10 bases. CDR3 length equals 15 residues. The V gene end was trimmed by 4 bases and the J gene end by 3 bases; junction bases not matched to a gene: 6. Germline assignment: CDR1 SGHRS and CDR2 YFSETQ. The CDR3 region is CASSPRTGGDTEAFF. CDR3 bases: TGCGCCAGCAGCCCAAGGACAGGGGGTGACACTGAAGCTTTCTTT.

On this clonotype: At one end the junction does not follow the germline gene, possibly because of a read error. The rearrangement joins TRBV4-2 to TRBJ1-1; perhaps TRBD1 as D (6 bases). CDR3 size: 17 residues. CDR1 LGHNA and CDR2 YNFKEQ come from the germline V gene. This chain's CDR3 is CASSQDRGGGANTGAFF. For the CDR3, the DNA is TGTGCCAGCAGCCAAGATCGTGGTGGGGGGGCGAACACTGGAGCTTTCTTT.

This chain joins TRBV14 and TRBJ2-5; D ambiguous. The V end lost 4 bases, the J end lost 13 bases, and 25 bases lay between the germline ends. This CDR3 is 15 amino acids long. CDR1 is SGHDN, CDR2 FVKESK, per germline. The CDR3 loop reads CASSLGDTVPYERYF. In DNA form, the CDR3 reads TGTGCCAGCAGCCTCGGAGACACCGTCCCCTACGAGCGGTACTTC. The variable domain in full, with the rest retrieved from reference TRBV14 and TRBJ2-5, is EAGVTQFPSHSVIEKGQTVTLRCDPISGHDNLYWYRRVMGKEIKFLLHFVKESKQDESGMPNNRFLAERTGGTYSTLKVQPAELEDSGVYFCASSLGDTVPYERYFGPGTRLLVL.

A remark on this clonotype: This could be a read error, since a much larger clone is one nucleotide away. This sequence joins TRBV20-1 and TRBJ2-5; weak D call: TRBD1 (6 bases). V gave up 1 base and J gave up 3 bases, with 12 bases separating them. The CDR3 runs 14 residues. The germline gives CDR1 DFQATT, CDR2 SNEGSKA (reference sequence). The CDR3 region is CSARGGHRKETQYF. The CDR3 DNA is TGCAGTGCTAGAGGGGGGCACCGCAAAGAGACCCAGTACTTC.

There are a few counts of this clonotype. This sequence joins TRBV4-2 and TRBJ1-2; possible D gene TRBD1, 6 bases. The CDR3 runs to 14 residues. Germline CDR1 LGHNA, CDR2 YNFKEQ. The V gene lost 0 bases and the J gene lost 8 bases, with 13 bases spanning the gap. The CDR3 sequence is CASSQEGRGFGYTF. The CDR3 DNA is TGTGCCAGCAGCCAAGAAGGTAGGGGGTTCGGCTACACCTTC.

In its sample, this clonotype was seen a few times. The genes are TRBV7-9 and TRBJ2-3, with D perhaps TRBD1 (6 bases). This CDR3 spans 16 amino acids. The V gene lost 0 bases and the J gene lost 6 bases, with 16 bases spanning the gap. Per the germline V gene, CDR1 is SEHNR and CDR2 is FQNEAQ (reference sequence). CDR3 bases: TGTGCCAGCAGCTTAGCGCTACAGGGTTCCTACGATACGCAGTATTTT. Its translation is CASSLALQGSYDTQYF.

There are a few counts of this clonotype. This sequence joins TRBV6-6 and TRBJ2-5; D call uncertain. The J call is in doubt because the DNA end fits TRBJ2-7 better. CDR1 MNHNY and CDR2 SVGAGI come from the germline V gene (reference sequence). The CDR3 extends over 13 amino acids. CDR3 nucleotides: TGTGCCAGCAGTTCGGCCAGGCCATACGAGCAGTACTTC. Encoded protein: CASSSARPYEQYF.

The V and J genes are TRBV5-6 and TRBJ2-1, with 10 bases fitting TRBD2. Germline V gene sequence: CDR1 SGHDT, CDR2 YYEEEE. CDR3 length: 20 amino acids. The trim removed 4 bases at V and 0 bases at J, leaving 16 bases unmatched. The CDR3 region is CASSQTVRTSGSPSYNEQFF. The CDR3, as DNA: TGTGCCAGCAGCCAGACTGTACGGACTAGCGGCTCCCCCTCCTACAATGAGCAGTTCTTC.

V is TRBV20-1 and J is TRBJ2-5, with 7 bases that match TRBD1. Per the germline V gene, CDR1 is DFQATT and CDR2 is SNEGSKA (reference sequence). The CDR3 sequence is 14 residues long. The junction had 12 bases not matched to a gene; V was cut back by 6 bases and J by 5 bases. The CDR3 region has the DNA TGCAGTGCCACGCCGACAGGGCGAAGGGAGACCCAGTACTTC. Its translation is CSATPTGRRETQYF.